These T cell receptor beta chains were read from a single sample in a study of T cell responses to AZD1222 COVID-19 vaccine. TCRdb's table, derived via immunoSEQ multiplex PCR, lists solely in-frame clones and lacks some. The table records about 110,000 clones, roughly nine tenths of them present only once. The source material was peripheral blood, sampled on day 0 of AZD1222 vaccination. These receptors all come from an adult in good health. CDR3s include the opening cysteine and the closing phenylalanine or tryptophan. D genes are given only for firm matches. Expanded clones are given a class, and other clones once, few, many or no size at all.

size	D	V	length	J	DNA	CDR3
.	.	TRBV5-4	14	TRBJ1-5	TGTGCCAGCAGCATGGGAGGGGAAGGGCAGCCCCAGCATTTT	CASSMGGEGQPQHF
few	.	TRBV30	12	TRBJ2-7	TGTGCCTGGAGTTTAGCCAGGTACGAGCAGTACTTC	CAWSLARYEQYF
.	TRBD2	TRBV11-2	15	TRBJ2-1	TGTGCCAGCAGCTGGACTAGCGGGGGATACAATGAGCAGTTCTTC	CASSWTSGGYNEQFF
.	TRBD1	TRBV7-6	12	TRBJ1-2	TGTGCCAGCAGCCCGACAGGGGATGGCTACACCTTC	CASSPTGDGYTF
.	TRBD1	TRBV19	14	TRBJ1-2	TGTGCCAGTAGTCGACAGGGCCAAAACTATGGCTACACCTTC	CASSRQGQNYGYTF
.	TRBD1	TRBV5-1	14	TRBJ2-1	TGCGCCAGCAGCTCGGGACAGACATACAATGAGCAGTTCTTC	CASSSGQTYNEQFF
.	.	TRBV4-1	14	TRBJ2-7	TGCGCCAGCAGCCAAGGGGGGACCTCCTACGAGCAGTACTTC	CASSQGGTSYEQYF
.	.	TRBV30	12	TRBJ2-7	TGTGCCTGGTCGGGTTCTTTGAGCGAGCAGTACTTC	CAWSGSLSEQYF
.	.	TRBV6-1	14	TRBJ1-5	TGTGCCAGCAGTGAAGGGTTGGGCAATCAGCCCCAGCATTTT	CASSEGLGNQPQHF
once	TRBD1	TRBV7-2	15	TRBJ1-2	TGTGCCAGCAGCTCAAACAGGGGGCTCGGCTATGGCTACACCTTC	CASSSNRGLGYGYTF
.	.	TRBV5-4	14	TRBJ1-1	TGTGCCAGCAGCTTGGGGCACTTTAACACTGAAGCTTTCTTT	CASSLGHFNTEAFF
.	.	TRBV19	14	TRBJ1-1	TGTGCCAGTAGTCCTGGACCAATGGACACTGAAGCTTTCTTT	CASSPGPMDTEAFF
.	.	TRBV12-5	16	TRBJ2-5	TGTGCTAGTGGTTTGCCCGGGTTCCGGGCACAAGAGACCCAGTACTTC	CASGLPGFRAQETQYF
few	TRBD2	TRBV10-1	15	TRBJ2-7	TGCGCCAGCAGTGAACCGGGACTAAGGGCCCACGAGCAGTACTTC	CASSEPGLRAHEQYF
.	.	TRBV2	13	TRBJ1-2	TGTGCCAGCAGGACAGAACCTAACTATGGCTACACCTTC	CASRTEPNYGYTF
.	.	TRBV19	15	TRBJ1-2	TGTGCCAGTAGTATAGATCAAGAGGTTAACTATGGCTACACCTTC	CASSIDQEVNYGYTF
.	TRBD2	TRBV4-1	19	TRBJ2-1	TGCGCCAGCAGCCAAGATAGCCTAGCGGGAGGGCCGGGGTACAATGAGCAGTTCTTC	CASSQDSLAGGPGYNEQFF
.	.	TRBV5-4	15	TRBJ2-7	TGTGCCAGCAGGCCCCCGGGGGACCCGATGAATGAGCAGTACTTC	CASRPPGDPMNEQYF
many	TRBD1	TRBV4-1	16	TRBJ2-7	TGCGCCAGCAGCCAAGGTCCGGGACAGGGATCACGCGAGCAGTACTTC	CASSQGPGQGSREQYF
.	.	TRBV6-1	15	TRBJ2-3	TGTGCCAGCAGTGAACTTTTGGCTAACGTTGGTACGCAGTATTTT	CASSELLANVGTQYF
.	TRBD1	TRBV5-1	15	TRBJ2-2	TGCGCCAGCAGCCAGGACAGGGTCGGGATCGGGGAGCTGTTTTTT	CASSQDRVGIGELFF
.	.	TRBV12-3/TRBV12-4	13	TRBJ2-4	TGTGCCAGCATCAGGTTCCCGGGGAACATTCAGTACTTC	CASIRFPGNIQYF
once	TRBD1	TRBV6-5	13	TRBJ1-6	TGTGCCAGCGGGACAGATGATAATTCACCCCTCCACTTT	CASGTDDNSPLHF
.	.	TRBV11-2	13	TRBJ1-1	TGTGCCAGCAGCACGGACAGGAACACTGAAGCTTTCTTT	CASSTDRNTEAFF
.	.	TRBV5-1	16	TRBJ2-5	TGCGCCAGCAGCTTGGGTGCACAGGCGGGCCAAGAGACCCAGTACTTC	CASSLGAQAGQETQYF
many	TRBD1	TRBV10-3	15	TRBJ2-1	TGTGCCATCAGTGTCACAGGGGGAGTCGGCAATGAGCAGTTCTTC	CAISVTGGVGNEQFF
.	TRBD2	TRBV11-2	16	TRBJ2-7	TGTGCCAGCAGCTTAAGAATAGCGGGAATCCCCTACGAGCAGTACTTC	CASSLRIAGIPYEQYF
.	.	TRBV12-3/TRBV12-4	13	TRBJ2-7	TGTGCCAGCAGCCCATGGAGATCCTACGAGCAGTACTTC	CASSPWRSYEQYF
once	TRBD1	TRBV7-3	13	TRBJ1-2	TGTGCCAGCAGCCAGGGACAGAACTATGGCTACACCTTC	CASSQGQNYGYTF
.	TRBD1	TRBV19	14	TRBJ1-1	TGTGCCAGTAGTTTCGGACAGGGATGGCCTGAAGCTTTCTTT	CASSFGQGWPEAFF
.	TRBD2	TRBV10-3	14	TRBJ2-7	TGTGCCATCAGTGTTAGCGGGAGCTCCTACGAGCAGTACTTC	CAISVSGSSYEQYF
.	.	TRBV2	14	TRBJ1-3	TGTGCCAGCCCGCGGACAGCCTCTGGAAACACCATATATTTT	CASPRTASGNTIYF
.	.	TRBV5-8	14	TRBJ2-5	TGTGCCAGCAGCTATTCAGGGGCTCGGGAGACCCAGTACTTC	CASSYSGARETQYF
.	TRBD1	TRBV10-3	15	TRBJ1-2	TGTGCCACCTCTCTACAGGGGAGAGCTAACTATGGCTACACCTTC	CATSLQGRANYGYTF
.	TRBD1	TRBV5-6	18	TRBJ1-4	TGTGCCAGCAGCGGAACCGGACAGGCCTTTGCAACTAATGAAAAACTGTTTTTT	CASSGTGQAFATNEKLFF
.	TRBD1	TRBV28	16	TRBJ1-1	TGTGCCAGCAGTTATGCAGGGGGCTTGATACGAGGTGAAGCTTTCTTT	CASSYAGGLIRGEAFF
.	.	TRBV7-9	12	TRBJ1-2	TGTGCCAGCAGCTTAGCTAGCGTACTCTACACCTTC	CASSLASVLYTF
.	.	TRBV4-1	14	TRBJ1-1	TGCGCCAGCAGCCTATGGGGAGGGAACACTGAAGCTTTCTTT	CASSLWGGNTEAFF
.	.	TRBV5-1	14	TRBJ1-5	TGCGCCAGCAGCTTGGCCCCTAGCAATCAGCCCCAGCATTTT	CASSLAPSNQPQHF
once	.	TRBV4-3	16	TRBJ1-1	TGCGCCAGCAGCCAAGAGACAGCTTACATGAACACTGAAGCTTTCTTT	CASSQETAYMNTEAFF
.	.	TRBV18	15	TRBJ1-4	TGTGCCAGCTCACGACCGGGACCGCTTAATGAAAAACTGTTTTTT	CASSRPGPLNEKLFF
.	TRBD2	TRBV2	15	TRBJ2-1	TGTGCCAGCAAAAAACTAGCGCTCTCCTACAATGAGCAGTTCTTC	CASKKLALSYNEQFF
.	TRBD2	TRBV28	13	TRBJ2-1	TGTGCCAGCAGTTTCGTCGAAGCGGGGGTCGAGTTCTTC	CASSFVEAGVEFF
.	.	TRBV30	13	TRBJ1-5	TGTGCCTGGAGTGTACTGGGAGAGCAGCCCCAGCATTTT	CAWSVLGEQPQHF
.	TRBD1	TRBV3-1/TRBV3-2	14	TRBJ2-7	TGTGCCAGCAGCCACGGGGACAGGGCCTACGAGCAGTACTTC	CASSHGDRAYEQYF
.	.	TRBV20-1	11	TRBJ1-1	TGCAGTGCCCAAGGCCCAAAGGGGCCTTTCTTT	CSAQGPKGPFF
few	TRBD2	TRBV10-2	18	TRBJ2-3	TGCGCCAGCAGTCTTCCCACTAGCGGGGGGATCTTCACAGATACGCAGTATTTT	CASSLPTSGGIFTDTQYF
.	TRBD1	TRBV7-9	15	TRBJ1-3	TGTGCCAGCAGTCTAACAGGGGGGTCTGGAAACACCATATATTTT	CASSLTGGSGNTIYF
.	TRBD1	TRBV7-2	14	TRBJ2-3	TGTGCCAGCAGCCGCGACAGGGCCACAGATACGCAGTATTTT	CASSRDRATDTQYF
.	TRBD1	TRBV5-1	15	TRBJ1-3	TGCGCCAGCAGCGGGGGACAGAACTCTGGAAACACCATATATTTT	CASSGGQNSGNTIYF
.	.	TRBV7-9	16	TRBJ2-3	TGTGCCAGCAGCTTAAAGGGGCAGGGCCGCACAGATACGCAGTATTTT	CASSLKGQGRTDTQYF
.	.	TRBV10-3	13	TRBJ2-1	TGTGCCAGCAGGGACCTCCGTACGGATGAGCAGTTCTTC	CASRDLRTDEQFF
.	TRBD1	TRBV30	13	TRBJ1-1	TGTGCCTGGAGTAAATCAGGGGGCACTGAAGCTTTCTTT	CAWSKSGGTEAFF
.	TRBD1	TRBV2	13	TRBJ1-5	TGTGCCAGCAGGGACAGGGGGCTTCAGCCCCAGCATTTT	CASRDRGLQPQHF
once	.	TRBV7-9	15	TRBJ1-4	TGTGCCAGCAGCTCCGACAGGCGGGCCCGTGAAAAACTGTTTTTT	CASSSDRRAREKLFF
once	TRBD2	TRBV15	16	TRBJ2-1	TGTGCCACCAGCAGTGCATTTAGCGGGGGGGTCAATGAGCAGTTCTTC	CATSSAFSGGVNEQFF
.	TRBD1	TRBV7-9	14	TRBJ2-5	TGTGCCAGCAGCTTTGAGACAGGGCTAGAGACCCAGTACTTC	CASSFETGLETQYF
.	.	TRBV29-1	13	TRBJ1-6	TGCAGCGTGACGGACGGGTGGGGATCACCCCTCCACTTT	CSVTDGWGSPLHF
.	.	TRBV19	15	TRBJ1-6	TGTGCCAGTAGTCCCGGTGACGATAGGGTTTCACCCCTCCACTTT	CASSPGDDRVSPLHF